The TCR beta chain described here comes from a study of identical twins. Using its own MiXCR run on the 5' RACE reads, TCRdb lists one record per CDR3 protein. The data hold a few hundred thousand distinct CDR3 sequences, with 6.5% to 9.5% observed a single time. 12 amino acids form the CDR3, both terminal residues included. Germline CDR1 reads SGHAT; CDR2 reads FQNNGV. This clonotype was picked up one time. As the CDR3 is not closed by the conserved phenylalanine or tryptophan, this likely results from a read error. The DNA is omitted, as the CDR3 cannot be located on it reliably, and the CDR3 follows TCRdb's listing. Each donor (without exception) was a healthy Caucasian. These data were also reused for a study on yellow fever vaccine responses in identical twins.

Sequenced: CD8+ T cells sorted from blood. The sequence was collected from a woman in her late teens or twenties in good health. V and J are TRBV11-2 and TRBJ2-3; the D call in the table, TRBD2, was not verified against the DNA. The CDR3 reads CASSELAGAPLS.